This T cell receptor (beta chain) was documented in a study of blood T cells in healthy people across ages. Caucasian, healthy and from Russia, the donors were aged between about 6 and 90. Total RNA extracted from each sample amounted to at least 6 micrograms. The CDR3 has 14 amino acids. The V end was cut by 3 bases, the J end by 4 bases, with 7 bases between. Germline V lookup: CDR1 SEHNR, CDR2 FQNEAQ (reference sequence). Using a J-beta primer mix together with a sample-barcoded 5' primer, a second PCR was run for roughly 6 to 12 cycles. TCRdb analysed the 5' RACE reads with MiXCR anew, one entry per CDR3 protein. The sample carries just under 750,000 distinct CDR3 sequences, about a fifth recorded once.

The sequence derives from a man in his sixties or seventies in good health. The chain joins TRBV7-9 to TRBJ1-6, with D uncertain. Source material: blood. CDR3 loop: CASSLGSYNSPLHF. For the CDR3, the DNA is TGTGCCAGCAGCTTGGGATCATATAATTCACCCCTCCACTTT.